The next 11 T cell receptor beta chains were all read from a single sample in a study of cytomegalovirus exposure and HLA in healthy donors. It was with 60 Vbeta and 13 Jbeta primers that the PCR ran. Assay: immunoSEQ multiplex PCR; the TCRdb copy retains only in-frame clones and omits some. The table has around 200,000 clones, more than 75% seen once. The sample was PBMCs. Receptors originate from a woman between 50 and 59 years old in good health and CMV-seropositive.

The V and J genes are TRBV6-1 and TRBJ2-7; the match to TRBD1 covers 7 bases. Germline V gives CDR1 MNHNS, CDR2 SASEGT. The CDR3 has 14 amino acids. The J segment lost 1 base and the V segment lost 10 bases, leaving 10 bases of the junction unmatched. CDR3 region: CATIRGSSSYEQYF. For the CDR3, the DNA is TGTGCCACCATCAGGGGGTCCTCTTCCTACGAGCAGTACTTC.

This clone is a singleton in its sample. This chain joins TRBV2 and TRBJ1-5; possibly TRBD1 for D (5 bases). The V gene's germline CDR1 is SNHLY and CDR2 FYNNEI. The germline V and J ends were trimmed by 1 base and 6 bases, with 7 bases remaining between them. There are 13 residues in the CDR3. CDR3 DNA: TGTGCCAGCAGTGAAGTCGGGGGTCAGCCCCAGCATTTT. Its protein product is CASSEVGGQPQHF. The full variable domain, with the rest looked up from reference TRBV2 and TRBJ1-5, is EPEVTQTPSHQVTQMGQEVILRCVPISNHLYFYWYRQILGQKVEFLVSFYNNEISEKSEIFDDQFSVERPDGSNFTLKIRSTKLEDSAMYFCASSEVGGQPQHFGDGTRLSIL.

The J gene is TRBJ2-3, the V gene TRBV6-5; 10 bases map to TRBD2. The CDR3 has 15 amino acids. V trimming: 5 bases; J trimming: 5 bases; junction bases outside the gene matches: 7. Germline CDR1 and CDR2: MNHEY and SVGAGI. This chain's CDR3 is CASSPRRTSGDTQYF. CDR3 bases: TGTGCCAGCAGTCCTAGGCGGACTAGCGGAGATACGCAGTATTTT.

V and J are TRBV6-1 and TRBJ2-5, with D possibly matching TRBD1 (6 bases). The CDR3 is 14 residues long. V was shortened by 1 base and J by 1 base, with 7 bases between the two germline ends. CDR1 MNHNS and CDR2 SASEGT come from the germline V gene. In DNA, the CDR3 is TGTGCCAGCAGTGAAGGGACAGCCCAAGAGACCCAGTACTTC. Translating gives CASSEGTAQETQYF.

This sequence joins TRBV9 and TRBJ2-3; no clear D gene. Germline loops: CDR1 SGDLS, CDR2 YYNGEE. The CDR3 totals 13 residues. V lost 3 bases and J lost 0, with 5 bases in between. CDR3 in amino acids: CASSAGSTDTQYF. Written as DNA, the CDR3 is TGTGCCAGCAGCGCCGGTAGCACAGATACGCAGTATTTT.

The CDR3 DNA reads as TGTGCCAGCAAGCTGACAGTGAGCTCCTACAATGAGCAGTTCTTC. This encodes CASKLTVSSYNEQFF. The chain uses TRBV7-9 and TRBJ2-1; TRBD1 is a possible D gene (5 bases). The CDR3 is 15 residues long. Germline assignment: CDR1 SEHNR and CDR2 FQNEAQ (reference sequence). V lost 7 bases to trimming and J lost 0 bases, with 13 bases between them. Supplemented by reference TRBV7-9 and TRBJ2-1, the full variable domain reads DTGVSQNPRHKITKRGQNVTFRCDPISEHNRLYWYRQTLGQGPEFLTYFQNEAQLEKSRLLSDRFSAERPKGSFSTLEIQRTEQGDSAMYLCASKLTVSSYNEQFFGPGTRLTVL.

This chain connects TRBV11-1 to TRBJ2-2, with TRBD2 matching over 7 bases. Germline CDR1 SGHAT, CDR2 FQDESV (reference sequence). V was clipped by 4 bases and J by 1 base; unmatched bases: 6. The CDR3 consists of 16 residues. The CDR3 nucleotides read TGTGCCAGCAGCTCAACAGCGGGAAAGAACACCGGGGAGCTGTTTTTT. Translation gives CASSSTAGKNTGELFF.

In its sample, this clone was seen a few times. The chain links TRBV6-5 to TRBJ2-1; possible D gene TRBD1, 6 bases. V dropped 9 bases and J dropped 7 bases, with 16 bases sitting between them. CDR1 MNHEY and CDR2 SVGAGI come from the germline V gene. The CDR3 sequence is 13 residues long. Written as DNA, the CDR3 is TGTGCCAGTCAACGACAGGCACGAAATGAGCAGTTCTTC. This translates into CASQRQARNEQFF.

J is TRBJ2-3 and V is TRBV5-4, with 7 bases identical to TRBD2. Per the germline V gene, CDR1 is SGHNT and CDR2 is YYREEE (reference sequence). Trimming at V came to 0 bases and at J to 0 bases, leaving 1 base not matched to a gene. CDR3 length: 15 residues. The CDR3 DNA follows: TGTGCCAGCAGCTTGGGGCGGGGGAGCACAGATACGCAGTATTTT. This gives the protein CASSLGRGSTDTQYF.

This clone was picked up a small number of times. The chain is built from TRBV6-6 and TRBJ1-1; the D is unclear. Germline lookup yields CDR1 MNHNY and CDR2 SVGAGI (reference sequence). The CDR3 length is 12 residues. V was cut by 0 bases and J by 11 bases, with 10 bases left in between. CDR3 DNA sequence: TGTGCCAGCAGTTACTCCACCGACAACGCTTTCTTT. Protein sequence: CASSYSTDNAFF.

In this sample, this clone turned up a few times. V gene TRBV6-6 combines with J gene TRBJ1-4; 10 bases match TRBD1. The germline CDR1 and CDR2 sequences are MNHNY and SVGAGI (reference sequence). The length of the CDR3 is 16 residues. With 4 bases clipped from V and 8 bases from J, the junction kept 10 bases outside the gene matches. The CDR3 sequence is CASSSAYGTGVEKLFF. Written as DNA, the CDR3 is TGTGCCAGCAGTTCGGCGTACGGGACAGGGGTGGAAAAACTGTTTTTT.